This entry concerns a single TCR beta chain. Antigen unknown. This entry belongs to a study of cytomegalovirus exposure and HLA in healthy donors. Study at large: Assignment to the Caucasian-associated ancestry cluster applied to around 82% of the approximately 420 genotyped donors.

Whole-study findings and limits: The presence/absence work took it that sequencing depth was about the same across donors. Among the sequence variants, a highly shared cluster was likely an artifact of sequencing.

The study ran its PCR with 60 Vbeta and 13 Jbeta primers. Some clones are missing from TCRdb's copy, which holds only in-frame ones; the method was immunoSEQ multiplex PCR. The table lists fewer than 100,000 clones, about 76% of them singletons. Specimen: PBMCs. This clonotype originated in a man aged 40-55 years in good health and CMV-seropositive.

The CDR3 loop is CASSPRTVGRENQPQHF. CDR3 DNA: TGTGCCAGCAGTCCACGGACAGTTGGAAGGGAGAATCAGCCCCAGCATTTT. V gene TRBV27 combines with J gene TRBJ1-5; D is possibly TRBD1 (6 bases). The CDR3 runs 17 residues. Trimming left V 5 bases short and J 4 bases short, with 21 bases between. CDR1 and CDR2 (germline): MNHEY, SMNVEV (reference sequence).